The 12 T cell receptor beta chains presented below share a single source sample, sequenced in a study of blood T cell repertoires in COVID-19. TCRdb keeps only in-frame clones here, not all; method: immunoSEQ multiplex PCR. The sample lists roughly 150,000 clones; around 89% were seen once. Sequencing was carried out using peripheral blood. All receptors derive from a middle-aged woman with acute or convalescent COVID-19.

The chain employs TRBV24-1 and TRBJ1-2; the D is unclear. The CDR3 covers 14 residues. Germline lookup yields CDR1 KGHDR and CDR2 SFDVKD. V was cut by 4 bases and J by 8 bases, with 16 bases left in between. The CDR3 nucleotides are TGTGCCACCAGTGACCCGCCAGCGACGTGGGGCTACACCTTC. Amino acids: CATSDPPATWGYTF.

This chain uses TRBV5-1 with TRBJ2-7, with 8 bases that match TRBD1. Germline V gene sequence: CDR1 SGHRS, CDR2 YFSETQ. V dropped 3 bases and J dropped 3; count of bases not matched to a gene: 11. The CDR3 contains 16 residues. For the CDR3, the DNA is TGCGCCAGCAGCTACACCGGGACAGGAATAAACTACGAGCAGTACTTC. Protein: CASSYTGTGINYEQYF.

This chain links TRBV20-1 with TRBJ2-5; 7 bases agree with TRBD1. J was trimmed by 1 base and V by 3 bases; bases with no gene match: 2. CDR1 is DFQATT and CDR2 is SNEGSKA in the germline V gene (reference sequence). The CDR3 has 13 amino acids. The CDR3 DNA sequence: TGCAGTGCTAGTGGACAGGCCCAAGAGACCCAGTACTTC. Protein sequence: CSASGQAQETQYF.

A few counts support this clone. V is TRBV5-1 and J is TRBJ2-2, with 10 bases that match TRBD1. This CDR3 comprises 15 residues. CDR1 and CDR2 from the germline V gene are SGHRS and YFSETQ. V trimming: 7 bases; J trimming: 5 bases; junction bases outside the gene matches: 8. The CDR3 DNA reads TGCGCCAGCCGAGGCGGGACAGGGGTGACCGGGGAGCTGTTTTTT. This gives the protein CASRGGTGVTGELFF.

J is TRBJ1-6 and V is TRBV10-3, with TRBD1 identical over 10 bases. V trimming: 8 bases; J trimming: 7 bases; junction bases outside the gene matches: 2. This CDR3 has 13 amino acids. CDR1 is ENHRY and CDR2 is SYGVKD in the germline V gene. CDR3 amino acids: CAIGDRGNSPLHF. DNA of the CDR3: TGTGCCATCGGGGACAGGGGCAATTCACCCCTCCACTTT.

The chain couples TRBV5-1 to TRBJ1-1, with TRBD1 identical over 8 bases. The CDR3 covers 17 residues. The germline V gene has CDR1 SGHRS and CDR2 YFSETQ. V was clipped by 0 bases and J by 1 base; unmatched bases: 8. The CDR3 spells CASSLALGQGANTEAFF. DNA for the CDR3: TGCGCCAGCAGCTTGGCTCTCGGGCAGGGGGCGAACACTGAAGCTTTCTTT.

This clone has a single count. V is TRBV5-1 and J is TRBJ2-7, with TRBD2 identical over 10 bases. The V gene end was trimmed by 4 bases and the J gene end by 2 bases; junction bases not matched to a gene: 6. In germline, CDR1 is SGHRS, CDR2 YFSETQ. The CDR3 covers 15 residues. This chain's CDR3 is CASSARTSGAYEQYF. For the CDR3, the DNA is TGCGCCAGCAGCGCCAGGACTAGCGGAGCCTACGAGCAGTACTTC. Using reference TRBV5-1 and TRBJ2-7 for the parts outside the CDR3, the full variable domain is KAGVTQTPRYLIKTRGQQVTLSCSPISGHRSVSWYQQTPGQGLQFLFEYFSETQRNKGNFPGRFSGRQFSNSRSEMNVSTLELGDSALYLCASSARTSGAYEQYFGPGTRLTVT.

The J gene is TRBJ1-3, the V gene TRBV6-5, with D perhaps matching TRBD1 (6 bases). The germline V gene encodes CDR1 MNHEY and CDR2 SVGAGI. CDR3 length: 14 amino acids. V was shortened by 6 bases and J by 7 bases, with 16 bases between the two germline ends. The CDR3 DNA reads TGTGCCAGCAGCCCGTCGACAGGAGAGAACACCATATATTTT. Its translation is CASSPSTGENTIYF.

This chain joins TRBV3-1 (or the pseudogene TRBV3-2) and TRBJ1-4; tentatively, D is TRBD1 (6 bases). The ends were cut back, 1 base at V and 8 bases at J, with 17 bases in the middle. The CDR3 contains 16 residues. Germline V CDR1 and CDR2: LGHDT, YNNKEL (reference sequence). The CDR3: CASSQALGGLGEKLFF. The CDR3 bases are TGTGCCAGCAGCCAAGCTTTAGGGGGTTTGGGGGAAAAACTGTTTTTT.

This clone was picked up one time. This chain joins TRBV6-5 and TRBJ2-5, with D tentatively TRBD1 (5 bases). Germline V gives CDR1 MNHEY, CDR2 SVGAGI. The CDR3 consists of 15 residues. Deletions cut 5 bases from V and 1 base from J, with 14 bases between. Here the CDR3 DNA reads TGTGCCAGCAGTAGACAGCCGGAGAGCCAAGAGACCCAGTACTTC. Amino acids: CASSRQPESQETQYF.

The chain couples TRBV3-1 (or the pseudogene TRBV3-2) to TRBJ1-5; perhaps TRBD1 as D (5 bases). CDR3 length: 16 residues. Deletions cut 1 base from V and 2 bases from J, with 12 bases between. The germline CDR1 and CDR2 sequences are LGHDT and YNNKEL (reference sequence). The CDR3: CASSQGVWGGNQPQHF. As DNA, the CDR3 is TGTGCCAGCAGCCAAGGGGTTTGGGGGGGCAATCAGCCCCAGCATTTT.

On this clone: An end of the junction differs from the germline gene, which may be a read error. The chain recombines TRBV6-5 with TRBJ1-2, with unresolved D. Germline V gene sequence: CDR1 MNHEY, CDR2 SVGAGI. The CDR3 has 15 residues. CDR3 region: CASSYSVIDNDGYTF. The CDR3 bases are TGTGCCAGCAGTTACTCGGTTATAGATAACGATGGCTACACCTTC.